This T cell receptor beta chain was found in a study of cytomegalovirus exposure and HLA in healthy donors. Losses at the gene ends were 3 bases for V and 5 bases for J; bases not matched to a gene: 3. CDR3 length: 15 amino acids. The germline gives CDR1 MRHNA, CDR2 SNTAGT. General study findings and limits: Later analysis suggested links between common viral pathogens and several top significant clusters. There was a cluster of highly shared sequence variants that was likely a sequencing artifact.

Remarks on this clone: The antigen is undetermined.

It was with 60 Vbeta and 13 Jbeta primers that the PCR ran. TCRdb's table, derived via immunoSEQ multiplex PCR, lists solely in-frame clones and lacks some. The profile covers roughly 50,000 clones, with under 90% appearing a single time and 3% taken by the ten largest. Sequenced: PBMCs. The chain is built from TRBV6-4 and TRBJ2-3; 12 bases align to TRBD2. The receptor's source is a woman under 30 in good health and CMV-seronegative. CDR3 DNA: TGTGCCAGCAGTGAATCACTAGCGGGGGGAGATACGCAGTATTTT. This gives the protein CASSESLAGGDTQYF.